This T cell receptor (beta chain) was captured in a study of T-cell reconstitution after alpha-beta-depleted transplantation in children. Looked up from germline, CDR1 is LGHNA and CDR2 is YSLEER. Trimming removed 0 bases from V and 6 bases from J, with 9 bases in between. This CDR3 is built from 14 residues. This clonotype has only a few counts. This sample's TCRbeta library carried unique molecular identifier barcodes. In TCRdb, the PCR reads were re-called with MiXCR into one record per CDR3 protein. The repertoire consists of about 130,000 distinct CDR3 sequences, with 9.5% to 10% occurring once and the leading ten covering less than 25%.

The sequences come from PBMCs, mostly from graft donor cells, collected 180 days after TCRalphabeta/CD19-depleted stem cell transplant. V and J are TRBV4-3 and TRBJ2-1, with D tentatively TRBD2 (5 bases). The receptor comes from a girl in the first two years of life who had a stem cell transplant for combined immunodeficiency, so the T cells may come from the graft donor. CDR3 sequence: CASSQDSSRNEQFF. The CDR3 DNA reads as TGCGCCAGCAGCCAAGATTCTAGCCGCAATGAGCAGTTCTTC.